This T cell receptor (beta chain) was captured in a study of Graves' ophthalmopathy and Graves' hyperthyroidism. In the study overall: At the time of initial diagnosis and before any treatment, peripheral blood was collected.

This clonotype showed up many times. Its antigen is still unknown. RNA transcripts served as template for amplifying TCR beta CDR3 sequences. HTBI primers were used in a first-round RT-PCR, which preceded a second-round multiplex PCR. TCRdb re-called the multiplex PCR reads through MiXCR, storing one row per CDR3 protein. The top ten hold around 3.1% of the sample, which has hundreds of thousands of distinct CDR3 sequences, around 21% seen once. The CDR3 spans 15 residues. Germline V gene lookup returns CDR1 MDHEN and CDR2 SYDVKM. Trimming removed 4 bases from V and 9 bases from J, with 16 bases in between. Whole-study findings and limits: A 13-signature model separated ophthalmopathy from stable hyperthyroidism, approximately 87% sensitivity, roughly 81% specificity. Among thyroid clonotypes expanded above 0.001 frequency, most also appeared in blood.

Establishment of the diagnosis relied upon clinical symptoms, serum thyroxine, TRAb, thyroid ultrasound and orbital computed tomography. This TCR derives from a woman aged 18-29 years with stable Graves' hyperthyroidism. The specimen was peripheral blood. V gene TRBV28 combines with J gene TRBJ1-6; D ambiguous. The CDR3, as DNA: TGTGCCAGCAGTTCGCCACAGATTGCGGGTTCACCCCTCCACTTT. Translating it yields CASSSPQIAGSPLHF.